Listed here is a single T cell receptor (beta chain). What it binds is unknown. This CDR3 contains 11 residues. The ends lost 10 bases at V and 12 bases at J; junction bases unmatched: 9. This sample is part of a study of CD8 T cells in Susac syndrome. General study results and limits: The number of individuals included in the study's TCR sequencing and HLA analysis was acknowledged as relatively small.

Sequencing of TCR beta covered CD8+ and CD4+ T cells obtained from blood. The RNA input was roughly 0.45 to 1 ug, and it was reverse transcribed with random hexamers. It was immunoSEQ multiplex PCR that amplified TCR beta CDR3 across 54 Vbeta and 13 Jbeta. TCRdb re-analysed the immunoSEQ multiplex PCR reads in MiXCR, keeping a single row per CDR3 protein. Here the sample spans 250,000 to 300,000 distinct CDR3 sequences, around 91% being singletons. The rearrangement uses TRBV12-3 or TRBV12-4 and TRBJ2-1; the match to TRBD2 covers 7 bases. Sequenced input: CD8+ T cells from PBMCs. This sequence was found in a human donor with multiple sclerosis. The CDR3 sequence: CATSGGWGQFF. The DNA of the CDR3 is TGTGCCACATCGGGGGGATGGGGGCAGTTCTTC.